This T cell receptor beta chain is from a study of beta chain features in type 1 diabetes. Findings of the study overall: Insertion counts at VDJ junctions were lower in type 1 diabetes patients, who also showed more deletions there. Type 1 diabetes patients had moderately but significantly shorter TCRB CDR3s in all four CD4+ subsets.

This clone occurred a few times. As yet, its antigen is unknown. Reverse transcribing all isolated RNA meant expressed TCRB transcripts were sequenced. Clones were read by immunoSEQ multiplex PCR, and TCRdb kept only the in-frame ones, dropping some. The sample holds under 25,000 clones, about 53% seen once. Sequenced input: stem cell memory CD4+ T cells from blood. The source of this sequence is a man between 18 and 29 years old in good health.

For the CDR3, the DNA is TGTGCCTGGAGATGGACTAGCGGGGCCTACGAGCAGTACTTC. Translated, it gives CAWRWTSGAYEQYF. V gene TRBV30 combines with J gene TRBJ2-7; TRBD2 matches at 12 bases. Germline CDR1 is GTSNPN and CDR2 is SVGIG (reference sequence). J was trimmed by 2 bases and V by 3 bases; bases with no gene match: 2. The CDR3 loop spans 14 amino acids. The full variable domain, in which reference TRBV30 and TRBJ2-7 provide the parts outside the CDR3, is SQTIHQWPATLVQPVGSPLSLECTVEGTSNPNLYWYRQAAGRGLQLLFYSVGIGQISSEVPQNLSASRPQDRQFILSSKKLLLSDSGFYLCAWRWTSGAYEQYFGPGTRLTVT.